These 31 T cell receptor beta chains were all obtained from the same sample, sequenced in a study of T cell changes during pregnancy in multiple sclerosis. Clones were read by immunoSEQ multiplex PCR, and TCRdb kept only the in-frame ones, dropping some. In the table there are 85,000 to 130,000 clones, 85% to 95% of which are singletons. This sample comprised peripheral blood, obtained after pregnancy. These receptor sequences come from a female donor with multiple sclerosis, enrolled in a pregnancy study.

CDR3 sequence: CASSGLGTSQETQYF. The CDR3, as DNA: TGCGCCAGCAGCGGGTTAGGGACTTCCCAAGAGACCCAGTACTTC. This chain links TRBV5-1 with TRBJ2-5, with a weak D call TRBD2 (6 bases). Germline lookup yields CDR1 SGHRS and CDR2 YFSETQ. Deletions cut 4 bases from V and 1 base from J, with 14 bases between. The CDR3 length is 15 residues.

The V gene is TRBV5-6, the J gene TRBJ1-1, with D possibly being TRBD1 (6 bases). This CDR3 is built from 14 residues. In germline, CDR1 is SGHDT, CDR2 YYEEEE. Between the trimmed V and J ends, which lost 1 base and 4 bases, there was a span of 11 bases. CDR3 sequence (DNA): TGTGCCAGCAGCTTGCCGGACAGAGCCACTGAAGCTTTCTTT. Encoded protein: CASSLPDRATEAFF.

This clone occurred once. The CDR3 sequence: CASSILRDRGNTIYF. CDR3 nucleotide sequence: TGTGCCAGTAGTATTCTCCGGGACAGAGGAAACACCATATATTTT. The J gene is TRBJ1-3, the V gene TRBV19; TRBD1 matches 7 bases. V was clipped by 3 bases and J by 4 bases; unmatched bases: 6. Germline V gene data show CDR1 as LNHDA and CDR2 as SQIVND (reference sequence). The CDR3 covers 15 residues.

The V gene is TRBV5-6, the J gene TRBJ1-2; D might be TRBD1 (5 bases). Trimming removed 4 bases from V and 8 bases from J, with 9 bases in between. The CDR3 totals 11 residues. In germline, CDR1 is SGHDT, CDR2 YYEEEE. The CDR3 DNA is TGTGCCAGCAGCCTGGGGGAGGGCTACACCTTC. Translated: CASSLGEGYTF.

The chain employs TRBV5-1 and TRBJ1-3; D remains unclear. The V and J ends lost 0 bases and 0 bases respectively, with 16 bases between them. Per the germline V gene, CDR1 is SGHRS and CDR2 is YFSETQ. This CDR3 region has 18 residues. The CDR3 DNA sequence: TGCGCCAGCAGCTTGGGGGCCGTGGCAGGTTACTCTGGAAACACCATATATTTT. This translates into CASSLGAVAGYSGNTIYF.

This chain joins TRBV6-5 and TRBJ1-1, with TRBD1 identical over 7 bases. Trimming cost V 6 bases and J 1 base; bases outside gene matches: 5. The CDR3 sequence is 14 residues long. CDR1 is MNHEY, CDR2 SVGAGI, per germline. The CDR3 here is CASRGDRPNTEAFF. DNA of the CDR3: TGTGCCAGCAGGGGGGACAGACCGAACACTGAAGCTTTCTTT.

This chain joins TRBV5-1 and TRBJ2-1; 15 nucleotides line up with TRBD2. This CDR3 contains 17 residues. Germline lookup yields CDR1 SGHRS and CDR2 YFSETQ. The trim removed 0 bases at V and 7 bases at J, leaving 5 bases unmatched. CDR3 DNA sequence: TGCGCCAGCAGCTTGGGGACTAGCGGGAGGGCTGGGAATGAGCAGTTCTTC. Protein sequence: CASSLGTSGRAGNEQFF. The variable domain in full, with the rest retrieved from reference TRBV5-1 and TRBJ2-1, is KAGVTQTPRYLIKTRGQQVTLSCSPISGHRSVSWYQQTPGQGLQFLFEYFSETQRNKGNFPGRFSGRQFSNSRSEMNVSTLELGDSALYLCASSLGTSGRAGNEQFFGPGTRLTVL.

The V gene is TRBV7-3, the J gene TRBJ1-1; no firm D call. Looked up from germline, CDR1 is SGHTA and CDR2 is FQGTGA. The ends were cut back, 4 bases at V and 4 bases at J, with 10 bases in the middle. CDR3 length equals 13 residues. The CDR3 loop reads CASSSAPGTEAFF. CDR3 in DNA: TGTGCCAGCAGCTCCGCCCCGGGCACTGAAGCTTTCTTT.

The CDR3 DNA reads as TGTGCCAGCAGGCGGAGTGGTGAAAAACTGTTTTTT. This gives the protein CASRRSGEKLFF. The V gene is TRBV7-2, the J gene TRBJ1-4; D not resolved. Germline values: CDR1 SGHTA, CDR2 FQGNSA. The V gene lost 6 bases and the J gene lost 7 bases, with 9 bases spanning the gap. The CDR3 length is 12 residues.

The rearrangement links TRBV18 to TRBJ1-6, with D unresolved. CDR1 KGHSH and CDR2 LQKENI come from the germline V gene. The CDR3 loop spans 17 amino acids. V gave up 3 bases and J gave up 0 bases, with 12 bases separating them. The CDR3 nucleotides read TGTGCCAGCTCACCCATCCACTACGGCTCCTATAATTCACCCCTCCACTTT. Protein product: CASSPIHYGSYNSPLHF.

This rearrangement joins TRBV4-2 to TRBJ1-5, with a tentative D call TRBD1 (6 bases). Germline V gives CDR1 LGHNA, CDR2 YNFKEQ. Trimming removed 0 bases at V and 0 bases at J, with 12 bases between. This CDR3 spans 17 amino acids. CDR3 nucleotides: TGTGCCAGCAGCCAAGACAGGGGAGAACTTAGCAATCAGCCCCAGCATTTT. Protein sequence: CASSQDRGELSNQPQHF.

This chain joins TRBV7-9 and TRBJ2-2, with a possible D match to TRBD1 (6 bases). The germline gives CDR1 SEHNR, CDR2 FQNEAQ (reference sequence). Trimming removed 6 bases at V and 9 bases at J, with 14 bases between. The CDR3 is made up of 13 amino acids. The DNA for the CDR3 is TGTGCCAGCAGTCGCGGACAGCGGAGGGAGCTGTTTTTT. Its protein product is CASSRGQRRELFF.

The chain carries TRBV7-2 and TRBJ1-6; D is uncertain. Deletions cut 4 bases from V and 0 bases from J, with 7 bases between. The CDR3 is made up of 15 amino acids. Germline loops: CDR1 SGHTA, CDR2 FQGNSA. The CDR3 sequence is CASSWQRSYNSPLHF. CDR3 nucleotide sequence: TGTGCCAGCAGCTGGCAGCGCTCCTATAATTCACCCCTCCACTTT.

V and J are TRBV12-5 and TRBJ1-1; D ambiguous. V was shortened by 6 bases and J by 4 bases, with 12 bases between the two germline ends. CDR3 length: 13 amino acids. Germline-derived CDR1 and CDR2 are LGHNT and FRNRAP. The CDR3 spells CASGRREGTEAFF. CDR3 nucleotides: TGTGCTAGTGGCCGGAGAGAGGGCACTGAAGCTTTCTTT.

The sample holds one count of this clone. This chain links TRBV29-1 with TRBJ1-4, with D possibly being TRBD1 (6 bases). CDR3 length equals 19 residues. Germline lookup yields CDR1 SQVTM and CDR2 ANQGSEA. Trimming removed 6 bases from V and 2 bases from J, with 28 bases in between. DNA of the CDR3: TGCAGCGTCACCCTTGGACAGACTCCTTTTGTCACGACTAATGAAAAACTGTTTTTT. This sequence encodes CSVTLGQTPFVTTNEKLFF.

The chain has TRBV5-1 and TRBJ1-1, with 8 bases matching TRBD1. With 3 bases clipped from V and 1 base from J, the junction kept 5 bases outside the gene matches. Per germline, CDR1 SGHRS and CDR2 YFSETQ. This CDR3 comprises 15 residues. The chain's CDR3 is CASSSNRGGNTEAFF. DNA for the CDR3: TGCGCCAGCAGCTCAAACAGGGGGGGGAACACTGAAGCTTTCTTT.

This chain joins TRBV4-1 and TRBJ2-5, with TRBD2 as a possible D gene (5 bases). The CDR3 contains 14 residues. V gave up 0 bases and J gave up 3 bases, with 8 bases separating them. Looked up from germline, CDR1 is MGHRA and CDR2 is YSYEKL. CDR3 in amino acids: CASSQEGVKETQYF. CDR3 bases: TGCGCCAGCAGCCAAGAGGGAGTAAAAGAGACCCAGTACTTC.

The chain is built from TRBV5-1 and TRBJ1-1; TRBD1 matches at 7 bases. After removal of 2 bases from V and 0 bases from J, the junction contained 4 bases not matched to a gene. This CDR3 region has 15 residues. The V gene's germline CDR1 is SGHRS and CDR2 YFSETQ. The CDR3 sequence: CASSFATGLNTEAFF. Here the CDR3 DNA reads TGCGCCAGCAGCTTCGCGACAGGGTTGAACACTGAAGCTTTCTTT.

CDR3 DNA: TGTGCCAGCAGTTTCAGGGGGCGCGGCACTGAAGCTTTCTTT. It encodes CASSFRGRGTEAFF. The chain has TRBV28 and TRBJ1-1, with 8 bases fitting TRBD1. Per germline, CDR1 MDHEN and CDR2 SYDVKM. This CDR3 has 14 residues. V dropped 3 bases and J dropped 4; count of bases not matched to a gene: 4.

The rearrangement joins TRBV5-4 to TRBJ2-4; D remains unclear. Germline CDR1 SGHNT, CDR2 YYREEE (reference sequence). Trimming shortened V by 1 base and J by 6 bases, and 8 bases separated the two germline ends. CDR3 size: 13 residues. DNA of the CDR3: TGTGCCAGCAGCTTGTGGTCCGGAAACATTCAGTACTTC. Its protein product is CASSLWSGNIQYF.

The chain links TRBV30 to TRBJ2-2; a possible D gene is TRBD1 (6 bases). This CDR3 comprises 14 residues. V was trimmed by 7 bases and J by 1 base, leaving 13 bases between them. Germline lookup yields CDR1 GTSNPN and CDR2 SVGIG (reference sequence). The CDR3 here is CASPGQMNTGELFF. The CDR3 coding sequence is TGTGCCTCGCCGGGACAAATGAACACCGGGGAGCTGTTTTTT.

CDR3 nucleotides: TGTGCCAGCAGTGAATACGGACTAGCGGTTGCCTACGAGCAGTACTTC. This sequence encodes CASSEYGLAVAYEQYF. The V call is TRBV25-1, the J call TRBJ2-7, with 10 bases fitting TRBD2. V shed 0 bases and J 2 bases; nucleotides not matched to a gene: 4. The CDR3 is 16 amino acids. From germline, CDR1 is MGHDK and CDR2 SYGVNS.

The chain links TRBV28 to TRBJ1-1; possible D gene TRBD1, 5 bases. The germline gives CDR1 MDHEN, CDR2 SYDVKM. V was shortened by 8 bases and J by 3 bases, with 10 bases between the two germline ends. CDR3 length: 12 amino acids. The CDR3 loop reads CASAGLHTEAFF. CDR3 DNA: TGTGCCAGCGCAGGGTTACACACTGAAGCTTTCTTT.

This chain links TRBV2 with TRBJ2-1; tentatively, D is TRBD1 (6 bases). The CDR3 is made up of 13 amino acids. From germline, CDR1 is SNHLY and CDR2 FYNNEI. V lost 7 bases, J lost 6 bases, and 13 bases lay in between. CDR3 DNA sequence: TGTGCCAGCACTCAACAGGGCGTCAATGAGCAGTTCTTC. This encodes CASTQQGVNEQFF.

This rearrangement joins TRBV6-1 to TRBJ2-1; TRBD2 matches 11 bases. The V and J ends lost 4 bases and 3 bases, in that order; junction bases with no gene match: 2. The CDR3 runs 15 residues. Germline V gene data show CDR1 as MNHNS and CDR2 as SASEGT. In DNA, the CDR3 is TGTGCCAGCAGTGGACTAGCGGGACTCTACAATGAGCAGTTCTTC. As protein: CASSGLAGLYNEQFF.

V is TRBV6-6 and J is TRBJ1-3; a possible D gene is TRBD1 (6 bases). The length of the CDR3 is 16 residues. Germline-derived CDR1 and CDR2 are MNHNY and SVGAGI (reference sequence). V was cut by 5 bases and J by 0 bases, with 14 bases left in between. CDR3 in DNA: TGTGCCAGCAGTCGTAAGGGGGGGAGCTCTGGAAACACCATATATTTT. Residues: CASSRKGGSSGNTIYF.

The chain has TRBV6-4 and TRBJ2-1, with a weak D call TRBD1 (6 bases). The CDR3 spans 16 residues. In germline, CDR1 is MRHNA, CDR2 SNTAGT. Trimming took 6 bases from V and 3 from J, leaving 18 bases between them. The CDR3, as DNA: TGTGCCAGCAGCCCTCGGTGGGACAACAACTACAATGAGCAGTTCTTC. Translation gives CASSPRWDNNYNEQFF.

The gene calls are TRBV6-6 and TRBJ1-1, with a tentative D call TRBD1 (5 bases). The CDR3 is made up of 14 amino acids. Germline CDR1 is MNHNY and CDR2 is SVGAGI (reference sequence). V lost 4 bases and J lost 0, with 9 bases in between. CDR3 sequence: CASSSGNMNTEAFF. The DNA of the CDR3 is TGTGCCAGCAGTTCAGGGAATATGAACACTGAAGCTTTCTTT.

This clone showed up just once. The V call is TRBV11-2, the J call TRBJ2-7; 8 positions agree with TRBD2. There are 13 residues in the CDR3. The germline CDR1 and CDR2 sequences are SGHAT and FQNNGV. V trimming: 3 bases; J trimming: 2 bases; junction bases outside the gene matches: 0. The CDR3 DNA is TGTGCCAGCAGCTTCGGGGGGGCCTACGAGCAGTACTTC. Its protein product is CASSFGGAYEQYF.

The chain recombines TRBV6-5 with TRBJ2-7, with 9 bases matching TRBD2. Per germline, CDR1 MNHEY and CDR2 SVGAGI. Germline trimming cut 9 bases from V and 2 bases from J; bases unmatched to any gene: 8. The CDR3 contains 14 residues. The CDR3 DNA is TGTGCCAGTAGGCTAGCGGGACCTACCTACGAGCAGTACTTC. Its protein is CASRLAGPTYEQYF.

The rearrangement links TRBV5-1 to TRBJ1-1, with a weak D call TRBD1 (5 bases). The CDR3 covers 15 residues. With 0 bases removed from V and 1 base from J, the gap between germline ends came to 10 bases. Germline V gene lookup returns CDR1 SGHRS and CDR2 YFSETQ. CDR3 sequence (DNA): TGCGCCAGCAGCTTGGATGGACAAAGGAACACTGAAGCTTTCTTT. Translating it yields CASSLDGQRNTEAFF.